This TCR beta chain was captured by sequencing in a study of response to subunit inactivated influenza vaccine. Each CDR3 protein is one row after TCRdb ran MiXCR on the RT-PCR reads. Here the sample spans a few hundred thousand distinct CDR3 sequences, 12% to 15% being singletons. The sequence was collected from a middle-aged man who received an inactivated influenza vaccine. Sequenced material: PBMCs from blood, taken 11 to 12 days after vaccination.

DNA of the CDR3: TGTGCCAGCAGCCTTTACGGCGGGGGCAGAGAGACCCAGTACTTC. Protein sequence: CASSLYGGGRETQYF. The chain couples TRBV6-1 to TRBJ2-5, with D perhaps matching TRBD2 (7 bases). The CDR3 is made up of 15 amino acids. In germline, CDR1 is MNHNS, CDR2 SASEGT. Trimming removed 6 bases at V and 4 bases at J, with 18 bases between.